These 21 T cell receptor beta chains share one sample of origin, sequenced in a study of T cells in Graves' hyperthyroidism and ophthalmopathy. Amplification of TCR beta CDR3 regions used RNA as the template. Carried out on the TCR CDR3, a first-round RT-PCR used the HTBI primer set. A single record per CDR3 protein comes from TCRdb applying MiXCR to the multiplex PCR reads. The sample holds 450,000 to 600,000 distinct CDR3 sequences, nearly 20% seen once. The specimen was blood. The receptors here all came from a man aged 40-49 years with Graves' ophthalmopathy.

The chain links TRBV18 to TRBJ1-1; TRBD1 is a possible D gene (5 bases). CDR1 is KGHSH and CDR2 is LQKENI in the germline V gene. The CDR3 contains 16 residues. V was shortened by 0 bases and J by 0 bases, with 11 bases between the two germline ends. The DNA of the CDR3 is TGTGCCAGCTCACCACCCGCAGGACAAATGAACACTGAAGCTTTCTTT. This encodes CASSPPAGQMNTEAFF.

In nucleotides, the CDR3 is TGTGCCAGCAGCCAAGAGAAAAGGGGACAGGGATACAATGAGCAGTTCTTC. It yields the protein CASSQEKRGQGYNEQFF. The gene calls are TRBV3-1 and TRBJ2-1; TRBD1 matches 9 bases. The ends lost 0 bases at V and 4 bases at J; junction bases unmatched: 7. Germline lookup yields CDR1 LGHDT and CDR2 YNNKEL (reference sequence). This CDR3 has 17 amino acids.

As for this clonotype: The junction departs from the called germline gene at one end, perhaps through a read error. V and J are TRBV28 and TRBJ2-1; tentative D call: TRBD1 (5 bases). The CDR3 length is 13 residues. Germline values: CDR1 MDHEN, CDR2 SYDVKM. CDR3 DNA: TGTGCCAGCAGGAACTCAGGGTACAGTGAGCAGTTCTTC. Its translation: CASRNSGYSEQFF.

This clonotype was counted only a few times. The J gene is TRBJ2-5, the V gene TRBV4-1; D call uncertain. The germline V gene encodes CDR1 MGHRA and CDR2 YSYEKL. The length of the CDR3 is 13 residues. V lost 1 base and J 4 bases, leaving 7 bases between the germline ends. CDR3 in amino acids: CASSQVDGETQYF. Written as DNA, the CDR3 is TGCGCCAGCAGCCAAGTGGATGGAGAGACCCAGTACTTC.

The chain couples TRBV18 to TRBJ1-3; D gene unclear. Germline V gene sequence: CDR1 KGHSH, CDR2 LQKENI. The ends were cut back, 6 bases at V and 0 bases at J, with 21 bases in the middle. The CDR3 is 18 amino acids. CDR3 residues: CASSSTRGGGLSGNTIYF. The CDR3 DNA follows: TGTGCCAGCTCGTCGACGAGAGGTGGCGGCCTCTCTGGAAACACCATATATTTT. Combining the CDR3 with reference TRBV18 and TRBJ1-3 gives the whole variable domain NAGVMQNPRHLVRRRGQEARLRCSPMKGHSHVYWYRQLPEEGLKFMVYLQKENIIDESGMPKERFSAEFPKEGPSILRIQQVVRGDSAAYFCASSSTRGGGLSGNTIYFGEGSWLTVV.

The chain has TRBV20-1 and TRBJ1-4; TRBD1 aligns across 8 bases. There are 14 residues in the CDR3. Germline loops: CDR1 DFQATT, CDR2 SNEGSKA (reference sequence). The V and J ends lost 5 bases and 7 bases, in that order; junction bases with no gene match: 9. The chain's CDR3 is CSAPPTGVGEKLFF. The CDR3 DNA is TGCAGTGCTCCACCGACAGGGGTGGGTGAAAAACTGTTTTTT.

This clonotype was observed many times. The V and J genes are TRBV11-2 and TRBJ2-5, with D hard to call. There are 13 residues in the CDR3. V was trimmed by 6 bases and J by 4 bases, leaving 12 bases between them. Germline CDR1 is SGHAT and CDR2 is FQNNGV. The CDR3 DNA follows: TGTGCCAGCAGTAATCCCCCGGTAGAGACCCAGTACTTC. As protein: CASSNPPVETQYF.

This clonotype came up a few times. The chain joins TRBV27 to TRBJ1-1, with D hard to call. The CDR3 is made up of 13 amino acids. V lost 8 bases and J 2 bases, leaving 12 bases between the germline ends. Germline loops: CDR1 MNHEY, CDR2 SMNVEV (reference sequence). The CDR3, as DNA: TGTGCCAGCCGGGCCGAGGATAACACTGAAGCTTTCTTT. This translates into CASRAEDNTEAFF.

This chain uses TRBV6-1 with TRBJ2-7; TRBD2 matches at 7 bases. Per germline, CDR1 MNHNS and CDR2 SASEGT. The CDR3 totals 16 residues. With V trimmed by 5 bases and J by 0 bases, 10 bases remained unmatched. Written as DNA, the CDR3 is TGTGCCAGCAGTCCGCCGACTAGCCTGAGCTCCTACGAGCAGTACTTC. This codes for CASSPPTSLSSYEQYF.

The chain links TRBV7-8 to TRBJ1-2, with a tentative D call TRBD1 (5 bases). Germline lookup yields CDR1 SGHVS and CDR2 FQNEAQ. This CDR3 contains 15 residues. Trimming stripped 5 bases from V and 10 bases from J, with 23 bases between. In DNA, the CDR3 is TGTGCCAGCAGCCAACGATGGGGCGGGAACGTACTCTACACCTTC. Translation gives CASSQRWGGNVLYTF. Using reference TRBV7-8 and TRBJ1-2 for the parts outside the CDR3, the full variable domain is GAGVSQSPRYKVAKRGQDVALRCDPISGHVSLFWYQQALGQGPEFLTYFQNEAQLDKSGLPSDRFFAERPEGSVSTLKIQRTQQEDSAVYLCASSQRWGGNVLYTFGSGTRLTVV.

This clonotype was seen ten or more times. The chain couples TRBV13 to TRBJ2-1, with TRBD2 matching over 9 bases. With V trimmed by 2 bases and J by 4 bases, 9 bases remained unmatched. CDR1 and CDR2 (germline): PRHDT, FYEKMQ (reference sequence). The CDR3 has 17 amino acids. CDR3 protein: CASSLRGGRAAYNEQFF. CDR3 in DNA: TGTGCCAGCAGCTTAAGAGGCGGGAGGGCTGCGTACAATGAGCAGTTCTTC.

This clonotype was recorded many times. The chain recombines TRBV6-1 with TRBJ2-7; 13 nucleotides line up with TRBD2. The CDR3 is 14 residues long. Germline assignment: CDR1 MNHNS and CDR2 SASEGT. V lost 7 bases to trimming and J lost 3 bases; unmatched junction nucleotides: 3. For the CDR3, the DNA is TGTGCCAGCACTGGGACTAGCGGGGTCTACGAGCAGTACTTC. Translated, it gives CASTGTSGVYEQYF.

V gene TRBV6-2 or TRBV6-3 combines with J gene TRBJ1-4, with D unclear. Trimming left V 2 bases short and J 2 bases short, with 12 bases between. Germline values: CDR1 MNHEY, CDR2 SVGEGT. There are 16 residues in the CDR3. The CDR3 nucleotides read TGTGCCAGCAGTTACGGGGTGGTTGAGACTAATGAAAAACTGTTTTTT. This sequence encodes CASSYGVVETNEKLFF.

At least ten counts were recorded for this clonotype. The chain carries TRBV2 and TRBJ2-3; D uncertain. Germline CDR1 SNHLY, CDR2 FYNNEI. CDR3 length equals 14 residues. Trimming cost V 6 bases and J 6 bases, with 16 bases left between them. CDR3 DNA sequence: TGTGCCAGCAGCGCCAACTCAGACCCCGATACGCAGTATTTT. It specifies CASSANSDPDTQYF.

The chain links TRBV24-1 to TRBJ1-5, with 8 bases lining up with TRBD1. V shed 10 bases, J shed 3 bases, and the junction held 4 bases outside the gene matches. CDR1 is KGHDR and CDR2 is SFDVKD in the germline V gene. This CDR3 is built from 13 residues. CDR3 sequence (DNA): TGTGCCACACAGGGGGAGAACAATCAGCCCCAGCATTTT. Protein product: CATQGENNQPQHF.

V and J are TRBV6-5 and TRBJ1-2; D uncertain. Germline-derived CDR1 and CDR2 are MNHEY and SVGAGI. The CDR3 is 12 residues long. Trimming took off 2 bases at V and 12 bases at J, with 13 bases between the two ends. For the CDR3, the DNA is TGTGCCAGCAGTTACCCAGGAGAGCCCCACACCTTC. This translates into CASSYPGEPHTF.

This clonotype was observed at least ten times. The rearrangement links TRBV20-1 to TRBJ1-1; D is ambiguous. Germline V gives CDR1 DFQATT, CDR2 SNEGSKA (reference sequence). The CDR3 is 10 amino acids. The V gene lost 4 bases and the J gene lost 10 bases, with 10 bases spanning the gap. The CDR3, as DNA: TGCAGTGCTAAACTCGGCGCAGCTTTCTTT. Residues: CSAKLGAAFF.

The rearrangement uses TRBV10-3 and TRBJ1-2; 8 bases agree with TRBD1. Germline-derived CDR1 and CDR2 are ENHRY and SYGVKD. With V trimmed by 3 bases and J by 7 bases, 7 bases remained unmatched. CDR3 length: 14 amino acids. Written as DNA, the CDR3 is TGTGCCATCAGTGATCCGGACAGGGTTCTTGGCTACACCTTC. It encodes CAISDPDRVLGYTF.

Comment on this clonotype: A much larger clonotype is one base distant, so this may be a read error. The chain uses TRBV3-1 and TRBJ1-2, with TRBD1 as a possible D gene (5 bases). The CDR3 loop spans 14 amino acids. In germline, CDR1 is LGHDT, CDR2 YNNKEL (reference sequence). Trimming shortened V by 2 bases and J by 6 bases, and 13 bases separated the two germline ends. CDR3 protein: CASSQPEGYDGYTF. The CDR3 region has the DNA TGTGCCAGCAGCCAACCTGAGGGGTATGATGGCTACACCTTC. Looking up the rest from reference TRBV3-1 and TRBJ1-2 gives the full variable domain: DTAVSQTPKYLVTQMGNDKSIKCEQNLGHDTMYWYKQDSKKFLKIMFSYNNKELIINETVPNRFSPKSPDKAHLNLHINSLELGDSAVYFCASSQPEGYDGYTFGSGTRLTVV.

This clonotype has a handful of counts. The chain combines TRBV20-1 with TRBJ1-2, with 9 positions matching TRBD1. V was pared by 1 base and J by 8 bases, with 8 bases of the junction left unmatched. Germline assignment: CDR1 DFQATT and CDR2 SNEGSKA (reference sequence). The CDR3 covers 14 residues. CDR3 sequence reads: CSARAPDRGTGYTF. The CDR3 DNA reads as TGCAGTGCTAGAGCGCCGGACAGGGGAACGGGCTACACCTTC.

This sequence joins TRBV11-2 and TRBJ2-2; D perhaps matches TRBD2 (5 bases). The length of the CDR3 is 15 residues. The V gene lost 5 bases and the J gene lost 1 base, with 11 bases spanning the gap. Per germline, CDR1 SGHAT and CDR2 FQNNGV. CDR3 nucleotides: TGTGCCAGCAGCCGGTGGACTGAGAACACCGGGGAGCTGTTTTTT. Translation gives CASSRWTENTGELFF.